Each of the 11 T cell receptor beta chains below was sequenced from the same sample in a study of CD8 T cells in ankylosing spondylitis. From the 5' RACE reads, TCRdb called clonotypes with MiXCR, one entry per CDR3 protein. The sample carries some 250,000 distinct CDR3 sequences, under 30% recorded once. The sequencing input was blood, either unsorted or a sorted T cell fraction (not recorded which). Receptors were obtained from a male donor with ankylosing spondylitis or in good health (not recorded which).

This clonotype has more than one count but fewer than ten. The chain carries TRBV10-3 and TRBJ2-3, with D tentatively TRBD1 (6 bases). Germline CDR1 and CDR2: ENHRY and SYGVKD. The CDR3 is 15 amino acids. V was pared by 8 bases and J by 0 bases, with 15 bases between. Here the CDR3 DNA reads TGTGCCATCGCCAGGGGACCGGGGAGCACAGATACGCAGTATTTT. It codes for CAIARGPGSTDTQYF.

This clonotype is a singleton in its sample. The rearrangement joins TRBV29-1 to TRBJ2-7, with 7 bases fitting TRBD2. Germline assignment: CDR1 SQVTM and CDR2 ANQGSEA. This CDR3 contains 15 residues. The J segment lost 0 bases and the V segment lost 4 bases, leaving 9 bases of the junction unmatched. The CDR3 DNA is TGCAGCGTTGGGGCCAACCGCGGGGGCTCCTACGAGCAGTACTTC. This sequence encodes CSVGANRGGSYEQYF.

This clonotype was seen at least ten times. This chain uses TRBV3-1 with TRBJ2-5; D is undetermined. The CDR3 is 12 amino acids. V was cut by 1 base and J by 5 bases, with 5 bases left in between. Germline V gives CDR1 LGHDT, CDR2 YNNKEL (reference sequence). CDR3 DNA sequence: TGTGCCAGCAGCCAAGGAAGGGAGACCCAGTACTTC. It codes for CASSQGRETQYF.

The chain employs TRBV3-1 and TRBJ2-3; D is perhaps TRBD1 (6 bases). V lost 3 bases and J 4 bases, leaving 17 bases between the germline ends. This CDR3 region has 16 residues. Germline assignment: CDR1 LGHDT and CDR2 YNNKEL (reference sequence). CDR3 bases: TGTGCCAGCAGCCACGCCGGGACACGGTGGGCAGATACGCAGTATTTT. It yields the protein CASSHAGTRWADTQYF.

The sample holds many counts of this clonotype. The rearrangement links TRBV29-1 to TRBJ2-1; 13 bases are a match to TRBD2. Germline CDR1 reads SQVTM; CDR2 reads ANQGSEA. With 6 bases clipped from V and 15 bases from J, the junction kept 14 bases outside the gene matches. CDR3 length: 14 amino acids. In nucleotides, the CDR3 is TGCAGCGTGAGCGGGACTAGCGGGGATAGCGTTTCGTTCTTC. It codes for CSVSGTSGDSVSFF.

On this clonotype itself: The junction departs from germline at one end; a sequencing error may be responsible. V and J are TRBV20-1 and TRBJ2-1, with 13 bases lining up with TRBD2. Germline V gene lookup returns CDR1 DFQATT and CDR2 SNEGSKA (reference sequence). The CDR3 has 16 amino acids. CDR3 bases: TGCTGTGCTCCCAGACTAGCGGGGGGCGGAACCAATGAGCAGTTCTTC. Its translation is CCAPRLAGGGTNEQFF.

This clonotype has a count of ten or more. The chain carries TRBV28 and TRBJ1-1, with D unresolved. This CDR3 spans 14 amino acids. Germline assignment: CDR1 MDHEN and CDR2 SYDVKM. The ends were cut back, 3 bases at V and 1 base at J, with 9 bases in the middle. The CDR3 bases are TGTGCCAGCAGTTTCGGCTGGGGGAACACTGAAGCTTTCTTT. Translating it yields CASSFGWGNTEAFF.

This rearrangement joins TRBV20-1 to TRBJ1-5; D not certain. V was clipped by 0 bases and J by 1 base, with 16 bases between them. The germline gives CDR1 DFQATT, CDR2 SNEGSKA (reference sequence). The CDR3 contains 17 residues. The CDR3 is CSARDRRGSLSNQPQHF. CDR3 nucleotide sequence: TGCAGTGCTAGAGATCGGAGAGGGTCTTTGAGCAATCAGCCCCAGCATTTT.

The chain employs TRBV20-1 and TRBJ1-2; a possible D gene is TRBD1 (5 bases). Germline V gene lookup returns CDR1 DFQATT and CDR2 SNEGSKA (reference sequence). Trimming cost V 0 bases and J 8 bases, with 22 bases left between them. The CDR3 is 16 residues long. The CDR3 region has the DNA TGCAGTGCTAGAGAGGGAGAAGGCTCCCCCAGGGTCGGCTACACCTTC. It translates to CSAREGEGSPRVGYTF.

In this sample, this clonotype turned up a few times. J is TRBJ2-1 and V is TRBV5-4; TRBD1 agrees at 7 bases. Germline V gene sequence: CDR1 SGHNT, CDR2 YYREEE (reference sequence). The length of the CDR3 is 13 residues. The ends lost 6 bases at V and 3 bases at J; junction bases unmatched: 3. This CDR3 is CASKTGLYNEQFF. The CDR3 DNA is TGTGCCAGCAAGACAGGGCTCTACAATGAGCAGTTCTTC. The variable domain in full, completed from reference TRBV5-4 and TRBJ2-1, reads ETGVTQSPTHLIKTRGQQVTLRCSSQSGHNTVSWYQQALGQGPQFIFQYYREEENGRGNFPPRFSGLQFPNYSSELNVNALELDDSALYLCASKTGLYNEQFFGPGTRLTVL.

This clonotype was seen ten or more times. The chain combines TRBV5-1 with TRBJ2-1, with D uncertain. V was cut by 0 bases and J by 2 bases, with 9 bases left in between. There are 15 residues in the CDR3. The V gene's germline CDR1 is SGHRS and CDR2 YFSETQ. The chain's CDR3 is CASSLVAGPYNEQFF. The CDR3 nucleotides read TGCGCCAGCAGCTTGGTGGCAGGCCCCTACAATGAGCAGTTCTTC.